The 6 T cell receptor beta chains below come from one sample, sequenced in a study of T cells after yellow fever vaccination. A single record per CDR3 protein comes from TCRdb applying MiXCR to the 5' RACE reads. The table records a few hundred thousand distinct CDR3 sequences, 15% to 20% of them present only once. Material: PBMCs, obtained 15 days after the yellow fever booster vaccination. Source of these receptors: a man aged 30-40 years who received the YFV17D yellow fever vaccine.

This chain uses TRBV7-2 with TRBJ2-2; 7 bases are shared with TRBD2. V trimming: 5 bases; J trimming: 6 bases; junction bases outside the gene matches: 3. Germline V CDR1 and CDR2: SGHTA, FQGNSA. The CDR3 is 13 residues long. The CDR3 DNA reads as TGTGCCAGCAGCCCCACTAGCGCCGGGGAGCTGTTTTTT. It translates to CASSPTSAGELFF.

J is TRBJ2-7 and V is TRBV7-2; D might be TRBD1 (6 bases). CDR3 length equals 13 residues. Between the trimmed V and J ends, which lost 5 bases and 6 bases, there was a span of 14 bases. Germline CDR1 and CDR2: SGHTA and FQGNSA. The CDR3 spells CASSPQGFGEQYF. The CDR3 coding sequence is TGTGCCAGCAGCCCACAGGGATTTGGCGAGCAGTACTTC.

There are many counts of this clonotype. This rearrangement joins TRBV28 to TRBJ2-4; 9 nucleotides line up with TRBD2. Germline lookup yields CDR1 MDHEN and CDR2 SYDVKM. V lost 3 bases to trimming and J lost 9 bases; unmatched junction nucleotides: 6. CDR3 length equals 14 residues. Here the CDR3 DNA reads TGTGCCAGCAGTTTGCTTAGCGGGAGTGTCATTCAGTACTTC. This translates into CASSLLSGSVIQYF.

The J gene is TRBJ1-1, the V gene TRBV6-1; 7 nucleotides align to TRBD1. Germline trimming cut 6 bases from V and 1 base from J; bases unmatched to any gene: 2. This CDR3 spans 13 amino acids. Germline V gives CDR1 MNHNS, CDR2 SASEGT. CDR3 coding DNA: TGTGCCAGCAGGGGGACAGCGAACACTGAAGCTTTCTTT. Protein: CASRGTANTEAFF.

This chain links TRBV27 with TRBJ1-6, with unresolved D. V was cut by 3 bases and J by 9 bases, with 12 bases left in between. This CDR3 spans 14 amino acids. Germline-derived CDR1 and CDR2 are MNHEY and SMNVEV (reference sequence). The CDR3: CASSFVGKTSPLHF. The DNA of the CDR3 is TGTGCCAGCAGTTTCGTCGGGAAAACTTCACCCCTCCACTTT.

This clonotype occurred a few times. This chain links TRBV20-1 with TRBJ2-3, with TRBD2 matching 7 bases. V trimming: 0 bases; J trimming: 3 bases; junction bases outside the gene matches: 0. This CDR3 spans 13 amino acids. Per the germline V gene, CDR1 is DFQATT and CDR2 is SNEGSKA (reference sequence). The CDR3 DNA follows: TGCAGTGCTAGAGAGGGAGGGACAGATACGCAGTATTTT. Amino acids: CSAREGGTDTQYF.